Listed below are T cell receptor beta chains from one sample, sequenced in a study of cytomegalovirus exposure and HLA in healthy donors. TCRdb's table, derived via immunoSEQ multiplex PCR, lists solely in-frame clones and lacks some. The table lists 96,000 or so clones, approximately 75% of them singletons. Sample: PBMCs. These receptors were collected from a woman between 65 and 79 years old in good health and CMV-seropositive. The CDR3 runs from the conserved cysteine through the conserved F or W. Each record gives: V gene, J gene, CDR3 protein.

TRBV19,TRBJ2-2,CASSIQPAGELFF
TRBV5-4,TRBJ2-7,CASSKGQGATYEQYF
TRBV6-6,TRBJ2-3,CASRGGWGDTQYF
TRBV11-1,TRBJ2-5,CASSLQGGETQYF
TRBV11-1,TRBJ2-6,CASSSGTGGFGANVLTF
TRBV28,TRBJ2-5,CASSPGIGGLRETQYF
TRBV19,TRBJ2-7,CASSSRTSGPAYYEQYF
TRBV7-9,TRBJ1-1,CASSIRTGYGTEAFF
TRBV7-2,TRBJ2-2,CASSHTGGNTGELFF
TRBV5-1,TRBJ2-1,CASSLAVETYNEQFF
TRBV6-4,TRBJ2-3,CASSDTGRSTDTQYF
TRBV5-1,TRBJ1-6,CASSSLGQGDYSPLHF
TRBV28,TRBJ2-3,CASSFYSDTQYF
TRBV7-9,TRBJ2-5,CASSLGLAGETQYF
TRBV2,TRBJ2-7,CASHLLTTYEQYF
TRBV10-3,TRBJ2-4,CAISEVSGGGNIQYF
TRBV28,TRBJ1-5,CASLSGGVGNQPQHF
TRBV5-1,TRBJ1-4,CASSLVTGANEKLFF
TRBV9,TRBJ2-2,CASSVESGRDGELFF
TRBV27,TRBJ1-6,CASSFIDSPLHF
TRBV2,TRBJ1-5,CASRHSGEDQPQHF
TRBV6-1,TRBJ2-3,CASMGGRADTQYF
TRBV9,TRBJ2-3,CASSSRAGVVDTQYF
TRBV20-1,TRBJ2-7,CSGRGGYEQYF
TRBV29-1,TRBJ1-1,CSAEGPGVGNTEAFF